The TCR beta chain described here comes from a study of control samples from healthy donors and cancer patients. Clones were sequenced by immunoSEQ multiplex PCR, and TCRdb holds only the in-frame ones, with some missing. The data show fewer than 500,000 clones, with more than 80% seen just once and 5% to 7% held by the top ten. Germline lookup yields CDR1 SGHRS and CDR2 YFSETQ. There are 16 residues in the CDR3. The ends lost 0 bases at V and 4 bases at J; junction bases unmatched: 7. Material: PBMCs. This chain links TRBV5-1 with TRBJ2-5; 9 bases fit TRBD2. The sequence derives from a man in his forties with head and neck cancer. As DNA, the CDR3 is TGCGCCAGCAGCTTGGTAATAGCGGGAGCAGGAGAGACCCAGTACTTC. The encoded protein is CASSLVIAGAGETQYF.